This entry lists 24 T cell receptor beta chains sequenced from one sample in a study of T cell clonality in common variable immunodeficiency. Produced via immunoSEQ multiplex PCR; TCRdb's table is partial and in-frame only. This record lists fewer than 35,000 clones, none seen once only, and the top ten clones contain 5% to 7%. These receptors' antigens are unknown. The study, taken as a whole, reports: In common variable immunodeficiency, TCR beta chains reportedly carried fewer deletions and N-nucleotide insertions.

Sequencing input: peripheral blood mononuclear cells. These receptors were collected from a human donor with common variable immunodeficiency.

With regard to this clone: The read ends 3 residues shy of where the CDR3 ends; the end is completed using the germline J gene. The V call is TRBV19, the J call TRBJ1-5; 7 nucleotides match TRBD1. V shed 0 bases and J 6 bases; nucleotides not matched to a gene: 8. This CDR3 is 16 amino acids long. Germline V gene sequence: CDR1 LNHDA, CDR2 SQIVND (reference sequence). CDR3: CASSIDATGLGQPQHF. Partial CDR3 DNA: TGTGCCAGTAGTATAGACGCGACAGGGCTGGGTCAGCCC.

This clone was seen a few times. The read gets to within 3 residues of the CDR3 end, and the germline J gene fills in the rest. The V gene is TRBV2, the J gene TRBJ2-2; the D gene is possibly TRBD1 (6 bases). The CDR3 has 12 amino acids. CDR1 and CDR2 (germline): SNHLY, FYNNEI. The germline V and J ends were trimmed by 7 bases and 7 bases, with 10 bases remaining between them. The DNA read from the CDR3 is TGTGCCAGCAACCCACAGGGCGGGGAG. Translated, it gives CASNPQGGE. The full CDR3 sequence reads CASNPQGGELFF.

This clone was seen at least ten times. The CDR3 loop is CASSLQGTDTQYF. The sequenced part of the CDR3 DNA is TGTGCCAGCAGCTTGCAGGGAACAGATACG. The chain employs TRBV7-3 and TRBJ2-3, with D possibly being TRBD1 (5 bases). The CDR3 end is not reached by the read, which stops 3 residues before it; the germline J gene fills it in. V lost 3 bases, J lost 3 bases, and 7 bases lay in between. The germline CDR1 and CDR2 sequences are SGHTA and FQGTGA. CDR3 size: 13 residues.

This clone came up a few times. Here the CDR3 reads CASSNYGQGPNSPLHF. CDR3 DNA (partial): TGTGCCAGTAGCAACTATGGACAGGGACCGAATTCACCC. This chain joins TRBV19 and TRBJ1-6, with TRBD1 identical over 8 bases. The CDR3 end falls 3 residues outside the read, so it is completed with the germline J gene. Germline V CDR1 and CDR2: LNHDA, SQIVND (reference sequence). V lost 6 bases and J lost 7; bases outside the gene matches: 11. The CDR3 length is 16 residues.

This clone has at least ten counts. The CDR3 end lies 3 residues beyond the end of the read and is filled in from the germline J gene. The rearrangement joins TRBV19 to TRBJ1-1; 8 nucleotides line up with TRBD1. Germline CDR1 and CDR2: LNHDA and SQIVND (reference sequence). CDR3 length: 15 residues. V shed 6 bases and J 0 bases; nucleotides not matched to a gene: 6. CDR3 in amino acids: CASSHRQGMNTEAFF. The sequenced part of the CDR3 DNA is TGTGCCAGTAGCCATCGACAGGGGATGAACACTGAA.

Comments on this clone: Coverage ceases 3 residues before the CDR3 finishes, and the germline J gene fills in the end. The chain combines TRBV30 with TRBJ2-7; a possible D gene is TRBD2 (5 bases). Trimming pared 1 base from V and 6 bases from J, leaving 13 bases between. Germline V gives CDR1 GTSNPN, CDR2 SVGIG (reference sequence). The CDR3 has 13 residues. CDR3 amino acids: CAWSEALRVEQYF. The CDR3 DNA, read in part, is TGTGCCTGGAGTGAGGCCCTGAGGGTCGAG.

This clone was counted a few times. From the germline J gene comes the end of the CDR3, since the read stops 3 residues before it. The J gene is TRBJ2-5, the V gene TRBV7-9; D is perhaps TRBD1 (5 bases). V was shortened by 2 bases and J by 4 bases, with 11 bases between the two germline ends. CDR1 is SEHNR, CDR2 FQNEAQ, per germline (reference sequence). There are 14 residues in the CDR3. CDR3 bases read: TGTGCCAGCAGCTTACTACAGGTCGGAGAGACC. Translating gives CASSLLQVGET. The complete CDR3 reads CASSLLQVGETQYF.

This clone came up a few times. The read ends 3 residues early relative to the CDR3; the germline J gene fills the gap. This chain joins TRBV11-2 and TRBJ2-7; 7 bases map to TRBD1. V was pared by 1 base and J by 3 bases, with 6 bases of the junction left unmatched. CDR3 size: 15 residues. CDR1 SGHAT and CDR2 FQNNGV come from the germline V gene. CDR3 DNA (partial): TGTGCCAGCAGCTTAGTCACAGGGGCCCACTACGAG. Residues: CASSLVTGAHYE. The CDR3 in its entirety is CASSLVTGAHYEQYF.

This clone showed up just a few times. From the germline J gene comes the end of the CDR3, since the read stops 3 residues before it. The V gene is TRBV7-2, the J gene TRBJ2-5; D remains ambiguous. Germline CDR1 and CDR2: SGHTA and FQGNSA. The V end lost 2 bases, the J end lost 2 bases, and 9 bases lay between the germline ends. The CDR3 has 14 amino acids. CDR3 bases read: TGTGCCAGCAGCTTAAGAGGCAGACAAGAGACC. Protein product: CASSLRGRQET. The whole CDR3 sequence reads CASSLRGRQETQYF.

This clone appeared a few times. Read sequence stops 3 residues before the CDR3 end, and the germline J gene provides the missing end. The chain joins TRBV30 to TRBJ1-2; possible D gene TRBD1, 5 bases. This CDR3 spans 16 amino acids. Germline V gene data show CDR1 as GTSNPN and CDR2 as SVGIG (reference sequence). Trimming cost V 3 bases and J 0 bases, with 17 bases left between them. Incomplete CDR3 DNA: TGTGCCTGGAGCCGGACACTGAGGTTATCTAACTATGGC. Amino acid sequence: CAWSRTLRLSNYG. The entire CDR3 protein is CAWSRTLRLSNYGYTF.

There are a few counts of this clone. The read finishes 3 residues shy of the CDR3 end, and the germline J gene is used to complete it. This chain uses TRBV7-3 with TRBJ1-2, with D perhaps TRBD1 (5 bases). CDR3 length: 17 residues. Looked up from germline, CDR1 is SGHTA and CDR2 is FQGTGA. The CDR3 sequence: CASSRTGRDPALGGYTF. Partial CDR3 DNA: TGTGCCAGCAGTCGTACGGGCAGGGATCCCGCCCTTGGCGGC.

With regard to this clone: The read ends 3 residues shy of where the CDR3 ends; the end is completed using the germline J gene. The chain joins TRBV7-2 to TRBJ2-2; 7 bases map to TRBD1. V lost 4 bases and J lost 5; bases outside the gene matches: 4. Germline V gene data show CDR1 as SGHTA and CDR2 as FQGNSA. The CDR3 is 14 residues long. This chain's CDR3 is CASSSGQKTGELFF. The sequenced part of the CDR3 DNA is TGTGCCAGCAGCTCGGGACAGAAGACCGGGGAG.

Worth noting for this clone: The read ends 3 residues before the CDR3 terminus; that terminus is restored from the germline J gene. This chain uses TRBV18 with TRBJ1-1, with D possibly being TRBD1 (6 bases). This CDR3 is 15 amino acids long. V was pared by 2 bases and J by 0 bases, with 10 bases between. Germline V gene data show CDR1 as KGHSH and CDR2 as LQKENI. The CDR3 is CASSPMGHMNTEAFF. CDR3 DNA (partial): TGTGCCAGCTCACCAATGGGACATATGAACACTGAA.

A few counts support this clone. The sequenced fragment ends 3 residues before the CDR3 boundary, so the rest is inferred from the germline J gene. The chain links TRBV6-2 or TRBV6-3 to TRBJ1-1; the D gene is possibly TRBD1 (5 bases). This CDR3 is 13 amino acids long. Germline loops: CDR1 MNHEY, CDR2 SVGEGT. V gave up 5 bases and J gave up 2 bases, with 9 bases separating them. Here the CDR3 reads CASSPDSNTEAFF. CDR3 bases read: TGTGCCAGCAGTCCAGACAGCAACACTGAA.

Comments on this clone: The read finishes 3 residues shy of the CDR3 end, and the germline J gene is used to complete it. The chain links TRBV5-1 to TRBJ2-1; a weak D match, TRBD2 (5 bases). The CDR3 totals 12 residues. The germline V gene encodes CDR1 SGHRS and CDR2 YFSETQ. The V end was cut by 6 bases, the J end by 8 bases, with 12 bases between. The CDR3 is CASNSLGHEQFF. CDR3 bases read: TGCGCCAGCAACTCACTAGGGCATGAG.

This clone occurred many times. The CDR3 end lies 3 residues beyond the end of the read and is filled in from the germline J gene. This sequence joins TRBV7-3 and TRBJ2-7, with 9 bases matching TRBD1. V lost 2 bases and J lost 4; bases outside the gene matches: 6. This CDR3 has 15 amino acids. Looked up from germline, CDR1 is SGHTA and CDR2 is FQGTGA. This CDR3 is CASSLAHRGPYEQYF. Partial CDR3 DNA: TGTGCCAGCAGCTTAGCCCACAGGGGGCCTTACGAG.

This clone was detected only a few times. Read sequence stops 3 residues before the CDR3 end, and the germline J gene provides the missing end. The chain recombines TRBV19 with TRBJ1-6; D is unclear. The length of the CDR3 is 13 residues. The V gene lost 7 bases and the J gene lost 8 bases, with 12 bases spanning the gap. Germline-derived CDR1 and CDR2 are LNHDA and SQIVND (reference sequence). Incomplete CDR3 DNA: TGTGCCAGTAAACAGCGGGTGGATTCACCC. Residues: CASKQRVDSP. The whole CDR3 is CASKQRVDSPLHF.

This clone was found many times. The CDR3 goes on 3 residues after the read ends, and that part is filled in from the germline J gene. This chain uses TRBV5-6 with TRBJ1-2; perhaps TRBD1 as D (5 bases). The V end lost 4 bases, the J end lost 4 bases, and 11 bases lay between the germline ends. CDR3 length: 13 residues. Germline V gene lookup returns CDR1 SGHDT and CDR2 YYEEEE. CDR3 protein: CASSGGGFYGYTF. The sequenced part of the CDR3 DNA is TGTGCCAGCAGCGGTGGGGGGTTCTATGGC. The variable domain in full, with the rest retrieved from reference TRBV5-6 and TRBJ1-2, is DAGVTQSPTHLIKTRGQQVTLRCSPKSGHDTVSWYQQALGQGPQFIFQYYEEEERQRGNFPDRFSGHQFPNYSSELNVNALLLGDSALYLCASSGGGFYGYTFGSGTRLTVV.

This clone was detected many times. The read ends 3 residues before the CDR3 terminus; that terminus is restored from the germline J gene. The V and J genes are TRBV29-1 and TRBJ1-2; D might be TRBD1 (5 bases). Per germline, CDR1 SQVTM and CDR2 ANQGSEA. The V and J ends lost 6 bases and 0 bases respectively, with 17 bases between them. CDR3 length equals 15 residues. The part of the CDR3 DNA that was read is TGCAGCGTACTGGACATCAGATTAGCTAACTATGGC. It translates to CSVLDIRLANYG. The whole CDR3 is CSVLDIRLANYGYTF.

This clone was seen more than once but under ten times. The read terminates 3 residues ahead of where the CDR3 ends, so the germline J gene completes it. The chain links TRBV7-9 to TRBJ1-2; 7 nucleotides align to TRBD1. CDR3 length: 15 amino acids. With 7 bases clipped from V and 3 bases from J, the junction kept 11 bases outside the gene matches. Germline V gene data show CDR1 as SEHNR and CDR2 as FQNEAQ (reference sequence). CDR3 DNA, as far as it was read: TGTGCCAGCATACCCAATGACAGGGCTTACTATGGC. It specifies CASIPNDRAYYG. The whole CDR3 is CASIPNDRAYYGYTF.

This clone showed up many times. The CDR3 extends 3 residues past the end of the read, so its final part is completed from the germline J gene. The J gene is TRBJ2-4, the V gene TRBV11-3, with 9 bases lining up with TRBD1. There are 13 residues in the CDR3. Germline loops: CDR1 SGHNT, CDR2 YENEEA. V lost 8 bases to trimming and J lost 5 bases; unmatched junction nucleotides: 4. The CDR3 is CASRRTGENIQYF. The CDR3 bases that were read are TGTGCCAGCCGACGGACAGGGGAAAACATT.

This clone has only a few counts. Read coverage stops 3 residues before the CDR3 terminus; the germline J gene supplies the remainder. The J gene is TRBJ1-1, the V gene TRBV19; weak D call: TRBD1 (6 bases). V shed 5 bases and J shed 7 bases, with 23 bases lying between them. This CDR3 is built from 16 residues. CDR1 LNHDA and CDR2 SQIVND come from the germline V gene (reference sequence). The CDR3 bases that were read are TGTGCCAGTAGTTCCTCAGGGGCTAGGGAACTGGGTGAA. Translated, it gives CASSSSGARELGE. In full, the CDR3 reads CASSSSGARELGEAFF.

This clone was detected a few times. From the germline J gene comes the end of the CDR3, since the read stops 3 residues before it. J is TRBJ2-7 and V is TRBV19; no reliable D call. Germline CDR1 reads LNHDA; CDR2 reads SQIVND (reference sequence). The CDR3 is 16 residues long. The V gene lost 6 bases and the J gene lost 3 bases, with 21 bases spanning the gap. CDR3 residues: CASRSPDSLPHYEQYF. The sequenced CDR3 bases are TGTGCCAGTAGATCCCCCGACTCTTTGCCCCACTACGAG. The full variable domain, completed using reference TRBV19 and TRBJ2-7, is DGGITQSPKYLFRKEGQNVTLSCEQNLNHDAMYWYRQDPGQGLRLIYYSQIVNDFQKGDIAEGYSVSREKKESFPLTVTSAQKNPTAFYLCASRSPDSLPHYEQYFGPGTRLTVT.

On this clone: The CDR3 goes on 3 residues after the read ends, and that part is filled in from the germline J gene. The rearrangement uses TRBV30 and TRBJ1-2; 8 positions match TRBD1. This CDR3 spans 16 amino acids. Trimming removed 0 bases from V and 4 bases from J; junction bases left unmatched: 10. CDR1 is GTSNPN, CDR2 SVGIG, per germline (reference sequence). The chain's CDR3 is CAWSVKRQGTLYGYTF. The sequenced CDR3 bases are TGTGCCTGGAGTGTAAAAAGACAGGGGACGCTCTATGGC.